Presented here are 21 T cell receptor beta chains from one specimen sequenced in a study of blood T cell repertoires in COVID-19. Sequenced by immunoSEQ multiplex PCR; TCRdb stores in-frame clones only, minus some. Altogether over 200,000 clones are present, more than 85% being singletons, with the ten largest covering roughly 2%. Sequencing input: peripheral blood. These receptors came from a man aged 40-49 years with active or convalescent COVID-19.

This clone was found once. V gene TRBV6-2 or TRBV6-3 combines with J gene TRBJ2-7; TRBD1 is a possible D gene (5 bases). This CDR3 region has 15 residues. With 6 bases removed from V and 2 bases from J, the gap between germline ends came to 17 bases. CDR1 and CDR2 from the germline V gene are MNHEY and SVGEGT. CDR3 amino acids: CASSLRVTRTYEQYF. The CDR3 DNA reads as TGTGCCAGCAGCCTCAGGGTGACCAGAACCTACGAGCAGTACTTC.

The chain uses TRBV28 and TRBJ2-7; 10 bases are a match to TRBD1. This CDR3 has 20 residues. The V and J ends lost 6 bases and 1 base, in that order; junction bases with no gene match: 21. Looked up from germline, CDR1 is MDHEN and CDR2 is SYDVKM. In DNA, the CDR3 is TGTGCCAGCAGCCACTCATTCCGGGACAGGGGTCACCCTATTTCCTACGAGCAGTACTTC. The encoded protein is CASSHSFRDRGHPISYEQYF.

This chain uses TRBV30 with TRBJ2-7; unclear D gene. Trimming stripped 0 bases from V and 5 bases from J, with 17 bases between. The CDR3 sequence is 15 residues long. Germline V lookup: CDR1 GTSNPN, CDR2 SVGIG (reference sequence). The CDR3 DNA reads TGTGCCTGGAGTGTACCCGGCAGGATAAAGCACGAGCAGTACTTC. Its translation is CAWSVPGRIKHEQYF.

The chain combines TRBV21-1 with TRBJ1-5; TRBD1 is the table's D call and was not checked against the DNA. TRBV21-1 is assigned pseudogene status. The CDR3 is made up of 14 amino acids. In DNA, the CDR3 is TGTGCCAGGGGACAGGGGGATCTAGATCAGCCCCAGCATTTT. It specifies CARGQGDLDQPQHF.

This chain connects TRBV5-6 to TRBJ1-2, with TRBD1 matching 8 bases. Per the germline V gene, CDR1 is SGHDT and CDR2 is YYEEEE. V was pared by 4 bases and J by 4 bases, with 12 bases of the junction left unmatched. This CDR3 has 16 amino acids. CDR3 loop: CASSIVIQGASYGYTF. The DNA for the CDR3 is TGTGCCAGCAGCATAGTTATTCAGGGGGCGTCCTATGGCTACACCTTC.

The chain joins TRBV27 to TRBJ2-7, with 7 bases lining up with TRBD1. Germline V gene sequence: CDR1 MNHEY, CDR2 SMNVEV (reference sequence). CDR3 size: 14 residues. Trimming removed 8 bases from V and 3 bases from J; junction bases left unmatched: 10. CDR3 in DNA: TGTGCCAGCGGGTCGGGACAGAAGCTCTACGAGCAGTACTTC. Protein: CASGSGQKLYEQYF.

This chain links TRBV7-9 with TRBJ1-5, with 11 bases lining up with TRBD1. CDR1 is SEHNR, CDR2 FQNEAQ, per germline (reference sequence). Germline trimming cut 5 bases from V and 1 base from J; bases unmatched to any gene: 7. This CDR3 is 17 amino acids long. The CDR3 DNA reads TGTGCCAGCAGCCTTTGGAGGACAGGGGGCAGCAATCAGCCCCAGCATTTT. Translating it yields CASSLWRTGGSNQPQHF.

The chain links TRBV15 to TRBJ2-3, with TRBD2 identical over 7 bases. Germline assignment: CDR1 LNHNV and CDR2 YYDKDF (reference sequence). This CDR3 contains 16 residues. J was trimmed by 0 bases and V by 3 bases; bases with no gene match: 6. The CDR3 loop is CATSSESGVSTDTQYF. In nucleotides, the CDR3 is TGTGCCACCAGCAGTGAGAGCGGGGTTAGCACAGATACGCAGTATTTT.

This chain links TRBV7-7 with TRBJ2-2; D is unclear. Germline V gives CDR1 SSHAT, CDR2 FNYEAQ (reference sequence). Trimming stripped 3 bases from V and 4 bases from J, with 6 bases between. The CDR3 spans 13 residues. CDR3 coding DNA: TGTGCCAGCAGCTTTGTCTTCACCGGGGAGCTGTTTTTT. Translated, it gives CASSFVFTGELFF. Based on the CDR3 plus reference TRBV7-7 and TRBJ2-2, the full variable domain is GAGVSQSPRYKVTKRGQDVTLRCDPISSHATLYWYQQALGQGPEFLTYFNYEAQPDKSGLPSDRFSAERPEGSISTLTIQRTEQRDSAMYRCASSFVFTGELFFGEGSRLTVL.

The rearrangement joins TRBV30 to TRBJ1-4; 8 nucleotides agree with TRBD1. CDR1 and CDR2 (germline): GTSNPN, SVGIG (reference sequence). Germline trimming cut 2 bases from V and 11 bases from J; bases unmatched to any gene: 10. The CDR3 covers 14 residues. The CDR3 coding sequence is TGTGCCTGGAGTACCGGGACAGGTAATAGGAAACTGTTTTTT. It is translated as CAWSTGTGNRKLFF.

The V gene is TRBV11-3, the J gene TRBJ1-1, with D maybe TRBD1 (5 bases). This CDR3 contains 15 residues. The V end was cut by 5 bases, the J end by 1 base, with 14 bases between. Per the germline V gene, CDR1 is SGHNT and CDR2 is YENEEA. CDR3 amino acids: CASSQSGGTNTEAFF. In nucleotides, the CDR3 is TGTGCCAGCAGCCAGTCTGGGGGGACGAACACTGAAGCTTTCTTT.

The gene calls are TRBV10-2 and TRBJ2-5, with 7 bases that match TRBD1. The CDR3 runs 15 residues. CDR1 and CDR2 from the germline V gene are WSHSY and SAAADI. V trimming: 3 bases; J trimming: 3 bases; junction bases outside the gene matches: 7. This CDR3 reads CASSDSPGGEETQYF. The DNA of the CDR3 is TGCGCCAGCAGTGACTCGCCAGGGGGTGAAGAGACCCAGTACTTC.

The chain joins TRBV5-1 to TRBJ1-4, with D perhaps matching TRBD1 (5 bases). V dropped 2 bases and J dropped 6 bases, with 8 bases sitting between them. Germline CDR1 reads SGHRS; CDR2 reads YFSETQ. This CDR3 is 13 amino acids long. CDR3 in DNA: TGCGCCAGCAGCTTAGACAGTCATGAAAAACTGTTTTTT. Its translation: CASSLDSHEKLFF.

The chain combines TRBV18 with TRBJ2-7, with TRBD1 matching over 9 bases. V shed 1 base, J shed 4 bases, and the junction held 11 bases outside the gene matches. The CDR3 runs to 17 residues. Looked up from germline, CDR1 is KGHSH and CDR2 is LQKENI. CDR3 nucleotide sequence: TGTGCCAGCTCACCACAGCGTCCGGGACAGGGCCTTTACGAGCAGTACTTC. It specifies CASSPQRPGQGLYEQYF. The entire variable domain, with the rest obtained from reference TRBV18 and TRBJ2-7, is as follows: NAGVMQNPRHLVRRRGQEARLRCSPMKGHSHVYWYRQLPEEGLKFMVYLQKENIIDESGMPKERFSAEFPKEGPSILRIQQVVRGDSAAYFCASSPQRPGQGLYEQYFGPGTRLTVT.

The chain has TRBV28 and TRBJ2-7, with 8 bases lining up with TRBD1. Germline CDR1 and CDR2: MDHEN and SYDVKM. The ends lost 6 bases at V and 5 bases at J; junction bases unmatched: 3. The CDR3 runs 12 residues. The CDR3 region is CASSTTGDEQYF. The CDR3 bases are TGTGCCAGCAGCACGACAGGGGACGAGCAGTACTTC.

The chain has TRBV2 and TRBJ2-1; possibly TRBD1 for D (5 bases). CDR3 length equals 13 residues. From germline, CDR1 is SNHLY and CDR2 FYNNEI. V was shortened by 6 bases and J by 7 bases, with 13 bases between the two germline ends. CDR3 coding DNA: TGTGCCAGCAGGGGGCCGATAAGAAATGAGCAGTTCTTC. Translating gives CASRGPIRNEQFF.

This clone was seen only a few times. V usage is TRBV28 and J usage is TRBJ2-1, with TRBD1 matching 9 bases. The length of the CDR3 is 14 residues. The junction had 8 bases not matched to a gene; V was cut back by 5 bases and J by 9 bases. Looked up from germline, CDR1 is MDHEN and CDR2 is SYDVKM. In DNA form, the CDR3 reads TGTGCCAGCAGTGAGGGGGGACAGGGCGGTGAGCAGTTCTTC. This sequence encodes CASSEGGQGGEQFF.

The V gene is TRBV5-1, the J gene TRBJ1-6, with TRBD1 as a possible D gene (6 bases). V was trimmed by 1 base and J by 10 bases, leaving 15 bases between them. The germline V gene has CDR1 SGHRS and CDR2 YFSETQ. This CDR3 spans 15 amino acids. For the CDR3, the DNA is TGCGCCAGCAGCTTGTTTCAGGGGTCGGAATCACCCCTCCACTTT. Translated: CASSLFQGSESPLHF.

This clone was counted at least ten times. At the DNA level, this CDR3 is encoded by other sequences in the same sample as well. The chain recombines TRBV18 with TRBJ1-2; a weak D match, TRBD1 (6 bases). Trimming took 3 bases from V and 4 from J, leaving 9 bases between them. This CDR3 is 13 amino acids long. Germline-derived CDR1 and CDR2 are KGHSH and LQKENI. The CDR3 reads CASSPDSLYGYTF. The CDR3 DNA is TGTGCCAGCTCACCGGACAGTCTCTATGGCTACACCTTC. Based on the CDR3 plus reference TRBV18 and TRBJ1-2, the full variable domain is NAGVMQNPRHLVRRRGQEARLRCSPMKGHSHVYWYRQLPEEGLKFMVYLQKENIIDESGMPKERFSAEFPKEGPSILRIQQVVRGDSAAYFCASSPDSLYGYTFGSGTRLTVV.

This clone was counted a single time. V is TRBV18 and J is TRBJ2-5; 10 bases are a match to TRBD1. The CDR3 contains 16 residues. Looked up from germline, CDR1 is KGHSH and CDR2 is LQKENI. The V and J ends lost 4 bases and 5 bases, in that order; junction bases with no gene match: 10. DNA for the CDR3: TGTGCCAGCTCACGGGGAGACAGGGGGCTCTTGGAGACCCAGTACTTC. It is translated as CASSRGDRGLLETQYF. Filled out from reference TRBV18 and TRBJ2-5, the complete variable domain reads NAGVMQNPRHLVRRRGQEARLRCSPMKGHSHVYWYRQLPEEGLKFMVYLQKENIIDESGMPKERFSAEFPKEGPSILRIQQVVRGDSAAYFCASSRGDRGLLETQYFGPGTRLLVL.

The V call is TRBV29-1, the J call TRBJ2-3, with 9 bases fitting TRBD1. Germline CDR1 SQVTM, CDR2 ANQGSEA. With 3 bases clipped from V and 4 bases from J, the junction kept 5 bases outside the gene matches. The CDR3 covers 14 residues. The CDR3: CSVDPGQGPDTQYF. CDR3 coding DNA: TGCAGCGTTGATCCGGGACAGGGACCAGATACGCAGTATTTT.